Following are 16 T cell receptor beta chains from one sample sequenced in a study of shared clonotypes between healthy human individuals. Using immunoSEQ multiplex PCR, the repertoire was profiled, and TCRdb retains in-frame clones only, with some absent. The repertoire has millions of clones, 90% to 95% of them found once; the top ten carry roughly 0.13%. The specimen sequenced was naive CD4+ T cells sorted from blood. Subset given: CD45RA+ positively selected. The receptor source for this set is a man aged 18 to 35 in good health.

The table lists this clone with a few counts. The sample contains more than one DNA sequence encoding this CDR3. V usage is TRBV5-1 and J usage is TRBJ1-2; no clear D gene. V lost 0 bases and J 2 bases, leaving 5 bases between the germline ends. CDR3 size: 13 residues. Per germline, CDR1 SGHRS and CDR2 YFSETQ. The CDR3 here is CASSLAGNYGYTF. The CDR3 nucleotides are TGCGCCAGCAGCTTGGCCGGGAACTATGGCTACACCTTC.

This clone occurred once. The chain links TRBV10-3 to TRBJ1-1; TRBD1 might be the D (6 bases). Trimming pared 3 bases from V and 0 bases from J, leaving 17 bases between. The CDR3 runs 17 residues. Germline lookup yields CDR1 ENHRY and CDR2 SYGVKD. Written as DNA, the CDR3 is TGTGCCATCAGTGAAAGAGGTAGAGGACAGCTGAACACTGAAGCTTTCTTT. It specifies CAISERGRGQLNTEAFF.

The CDR3 sequence: CASRPAPADEQYF. The CDR3 DNA follows: TGTGCCAGCAGACCGGCCCCAGCCGACGAGCAGTACTTC. V is TRBV5-4 and J is TRBJ2-7, with no clear D. The CDR3 sequence is 13 residues long. V gave up 5 bases and J gave up 5 bases, with 14 bases separating them. Germline V gene lookup returns CDR1 SGHNT and CDR2 YYREEE (reference sequence). The full variable domain, rest sourced from reference TRBV5-4 and TRBJ2-7, is ETGVTQSPTHLIKTRGQQVTLRCSSQSGHNTVSWYQQALGQGPQFIFQYYREEENGRGNFPPRFSGLQFPNYSSELNVNALELDDSALYLCASRPAPADEQYFGPGTRLTVT.

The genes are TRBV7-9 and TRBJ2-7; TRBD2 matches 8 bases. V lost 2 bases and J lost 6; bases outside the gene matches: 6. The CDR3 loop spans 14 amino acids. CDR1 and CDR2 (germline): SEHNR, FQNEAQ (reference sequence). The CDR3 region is CASSLPGTSIEQYF. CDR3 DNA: TGTGCCAGCAGCTTACCCGGGACTAGTATCGAGCAGTACTTC.

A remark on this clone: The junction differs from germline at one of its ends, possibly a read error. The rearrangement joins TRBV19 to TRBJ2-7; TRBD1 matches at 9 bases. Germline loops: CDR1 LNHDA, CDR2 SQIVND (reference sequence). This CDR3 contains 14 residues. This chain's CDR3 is CASSTRTGVGEQYF. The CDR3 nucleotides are TGTGCCAGTAGTACCCGGACAGGGGTGGGCGAGCAGTATTTC.

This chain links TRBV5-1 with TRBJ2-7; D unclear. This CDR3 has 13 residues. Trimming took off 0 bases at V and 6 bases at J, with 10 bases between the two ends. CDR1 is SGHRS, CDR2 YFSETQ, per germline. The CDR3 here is CASSLEWRSEQYF. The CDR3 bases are TGCGCCAGCAGCTTGGAATGGCGCAGCGAGCAGTACTTC.

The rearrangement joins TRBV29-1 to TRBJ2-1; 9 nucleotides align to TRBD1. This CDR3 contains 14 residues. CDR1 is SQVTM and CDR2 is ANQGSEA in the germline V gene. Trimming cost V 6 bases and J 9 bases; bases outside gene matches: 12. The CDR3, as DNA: TGCAGCGTAAGCCCGACAGGGGGGTGGGGTGAGCAGTTCTTC. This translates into CSVSPTGGWGEQFF.

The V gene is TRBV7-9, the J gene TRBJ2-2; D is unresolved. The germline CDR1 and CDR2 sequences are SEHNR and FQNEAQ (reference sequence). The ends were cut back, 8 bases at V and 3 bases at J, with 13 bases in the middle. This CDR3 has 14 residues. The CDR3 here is CASLGVSYTGELFF. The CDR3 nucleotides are TGTGCCAGCCTTGGGGTTTCGTACACCGGGGAGCTGTTTTTT.

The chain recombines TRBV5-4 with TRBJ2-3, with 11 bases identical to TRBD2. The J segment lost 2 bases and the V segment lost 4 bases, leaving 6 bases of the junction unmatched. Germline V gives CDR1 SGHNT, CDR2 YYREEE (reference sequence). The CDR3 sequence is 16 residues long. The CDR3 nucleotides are TGTGCCAGCAGCCCAAGACTAGCGGGATTCACAGATACGCAGTATTTT. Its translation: CASSPRLAGFTDTQYF.

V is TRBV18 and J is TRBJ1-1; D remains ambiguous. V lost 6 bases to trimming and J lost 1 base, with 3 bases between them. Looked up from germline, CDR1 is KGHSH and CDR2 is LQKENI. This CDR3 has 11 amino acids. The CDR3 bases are TGTGCCAGCTCGGGGAACACTGAAGCTTTCTTT. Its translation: CASSGNTEAFF.

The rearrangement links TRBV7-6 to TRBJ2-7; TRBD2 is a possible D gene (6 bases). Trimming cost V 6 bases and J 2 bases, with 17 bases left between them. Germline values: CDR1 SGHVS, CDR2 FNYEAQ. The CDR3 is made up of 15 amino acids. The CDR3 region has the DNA TGTGCCAGCAGTGCCGGGACTCCTACAACCTACGAGCAGTACTTC. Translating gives CASSAGTPTTYEQYF. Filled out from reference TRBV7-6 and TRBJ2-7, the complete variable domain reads GAGVSQSPRYKVTKRGQDVALRCDPISGHVSLYWYRQALGQGPEFLTYFNYEAQQDKSGLPNDRFSAERPEGSISTLTIQRTEQRDSAMYRCASSAGTPTTYEQYFGPGTRLTVT.

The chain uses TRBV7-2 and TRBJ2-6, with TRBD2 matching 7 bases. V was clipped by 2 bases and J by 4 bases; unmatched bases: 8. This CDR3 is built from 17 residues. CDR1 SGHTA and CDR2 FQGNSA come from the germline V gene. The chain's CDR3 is CASSLPSAGFGANVLTF. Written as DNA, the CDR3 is TGTGCCAGCAGCTTACCTTCAGCGGGGTTCGGGGCCAACGTCCTGACTTTC.

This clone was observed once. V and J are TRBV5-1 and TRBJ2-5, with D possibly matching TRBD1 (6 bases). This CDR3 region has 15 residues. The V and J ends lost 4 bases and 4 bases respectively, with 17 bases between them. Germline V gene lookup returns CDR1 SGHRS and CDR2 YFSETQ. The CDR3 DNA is TGCGCCAGCAGCGGGGCTTTGGGGGCAGGAGAGACCCAGTACTTC. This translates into CASSGALGAGETQYF.

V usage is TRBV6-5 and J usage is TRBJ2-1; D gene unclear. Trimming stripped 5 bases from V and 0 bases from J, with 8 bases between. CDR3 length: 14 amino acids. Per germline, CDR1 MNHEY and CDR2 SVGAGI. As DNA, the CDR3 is TGTGCCAGCAGTCTAGGGCACTCCTACAATGAGCAGTTCTTC. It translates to CASSLGHSYNEQFF.

CDR3 coding DNA: TGTGCCAGCAGCGTAGGAGGGGAGAGGAGTCCTTCACCCCTCCACTTT. Its protein is CASSVGGERSPSPLHF. The gene calls are TRBV9 and TRBJ1-6, with D possibly matching TRBD1 (5 bases). Trimming took 0 bases from V and 9 from J, leaving 16 bases between them. Germline values: CDR1 SGDLS, CDR2 YYNGEE. The CDR3 spans 16 residues.

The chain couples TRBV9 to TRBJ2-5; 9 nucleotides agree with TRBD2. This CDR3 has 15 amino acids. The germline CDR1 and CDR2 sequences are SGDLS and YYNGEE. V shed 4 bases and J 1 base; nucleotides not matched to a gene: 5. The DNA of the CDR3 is TGTGCCAGCAGCATTAGCGGGAGCTCCCAAGAGACCCAGTACTTC. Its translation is CASSISGSSQETQYF.